The 4 T cell receptor beta chains below come from one sample, sequenced in a study of blood T cell repertoires in COVID-19. Produced via immunoSEQ multiplex PCR; TCRdb's table is partial and in-frame only. This sample has about 200,000 clones, with about nine tenths found just once. The material sequenced was PBMCs or T cells enriched from blood (not recorded which). These receptor sequences come from a woman younger than 45 with acute COVID-19.

The chain combines TRBV10-2 with TRBJ1-5, with D possibly matching TRBD1 (6 bases). Germline CDR1 is WSHSY and CDR2 is SAAADI. Trimming took 8 bases from V and 5 from J, leaving 19 bases between them. The CDR3 spans 15 residues. CDR3 protein: CASGSDRPHYQPQHF. The CDR3 DNA reads TGCGCCAGCGGATCAGACAGGCCACATTATCAGCCCCAGCATTTT.

The chain has TRBV15 and TRBJ2-2; TRBD1 might be the D (6 bases). V lost 6 bases, J lost 5 bases, and 13 bases lay in between. This CDR3 region has 14 residues. Germline V gene data show CDR1 as LNHNV and CDR2 as YYDKDF (reference sequence). Here the CDR3 DNA reads TGTGCCACCAGGGTGCAGGGGAGTACCGGGGAGCTGTTTTTT. This codes for CATRVQGSTGELFF.

The chain has TRBV6-5 and TRBJ1-5; D is unclear. CDR1 is MNHEY, CDR2 SVGAGI, per germline. The CDR3 runs 15 residues. V was trimmed by 0 bases and J by 2 bases, leaving 8 bases between them. For the CDR3, the DNA is TGTGCCAGCAGTTACTCGCCACTAGGCAATCAGCCCCAGCATTTT. Its protein is CASSYSPLGNQPQHF.

The rearrangement uses TRBV11-2 and TRBJ1-6, with 9 bases matching TRBD1. Germline trimming cut 6 bases from V and 10 bases from J; bases unmatched to any gene: 10. The CDR3 loop spans 15 amino acids. Germline CDR1 is SGHAT and CDR2 is FQNNGV. CDR3: CASRRPGQGASPLHF. DNA for the CDR3: TGTGCCAGCAGACGGCCGGGACAGGGTGCCTCACCCCTCCACTTT.